This TCR beta chain is drawn from a study of blood T cell repertoires in COVID-19 (dated by TCRdb to 2019 to 2021). Broadly, across the study: Collaborator samples came from the United States, Italy and Spain and covered acute and convalescent phases of COVID-19. The prospective study material was composed of cDNA or gDNA derived from T cells, B-cell-depleted T cells, or PBMCs. Where available, HLA class I and class II types were taken from metadata supplied by the sample provider and were not determined by assay-based typing. A freely available public database, intended as a resource for researchers studying the immune response to SARS-CoV-2, is where the repertoires were released. Deeply sampled blood TCRbeta repertoires from subjects exposed to, actively infected with, or recovered from COVID-19 were included in the dataset. Nearly every sample came with metadata listing a de-identified subject ID, COVID-19 status, age in years and sex. The samples were drawn from two sources: the first 160 participants of the ongoing ImmuneRACE study, and about 1,300 subjects contributed by 6 global collaborators.

Each collaborating institution followed its own protocols to collect whole blood in K2EDTA tubes. Collaborator samples were shipped for TCRbeta analysis as frozen whole blood, isolated PBMCs, or DNA extracted from either sample type. V loses 6 bases at its end and J loses 4 bases; junction bases beyond the gene matches: 7. The germline V gene supplies CDR1 SNHLY and CDR2 FYNNEI. Measured from the cysteine to the phenylalanine, the CDR3 is 16 residues long. Here the CDR3 DNA is all that survives: 48 bases in frame from base 1. TCRbeta CDR3 regions were amplified from genomic DNA by means of the immunoSEQ Assay, a bias-controlled multiplex PCR. On the study's bioinformatics: Within the assay, amplification of reference gene primers was used to estimate how many nucleated cells each sample contained. To quantify the absolute abundance of each unique TCRbeta CDR3 rearrangement, sequence reads were collapsed and filtered. For each sample, productive Simpson clonality was calculated as the square root of Simpson's diversity index across productive rearrangements. TCRdb mirrors the immuneACCESS table, restricted to in-frame sequences. Some clones are absent from its copies; in checked studies, under half trace to an unresolved V gene, and the reason for the others is unknown. V and J calls and clone size are copied from that table; D and trimming were computed from the DNA. Across this sample there are some 260,000 clones, with 82% seen only once. The ten largest clonotypes hold 4.5% to 5% of the sample.

This clone was recorded at least ten times. The antigen it recognizes is unknown. No base-level quality is on record; no much larger clone is a single base apart. Broad study findings and their caveats: Clinical and demographic metadata were provided uncurated, with the amount varying by source and participant.

Sequencing was carried out using peripheral blood. The source of this sequence is a woman at least 80 years old with active or convalescent COVID-19. This receptor chain uses TRBV2 and TRBJ2-3; TRBD2 fits 13 bases in the junction. The CDR3 protein: CASRGGLAGAADTQYF. The bases read TGTGCCAGCAGGGGTGGACTAGCGGGGGCCGCAGATACGCAGTATTTT.